This T cell receptor (beta chain) is from a study of identical twins. TCRdb processed the 5' RACE reads anew with MiXCR; each CDR3 protein has one entry. The sample has about 240,000 distinct CDR3 sequences; about 10% are singletons. This clonotype was counted at least ten times. What it binds is not known. Per the germline V gene, CDR1 is SEHNR and CDR2 is FQNEAQ (reference sequence). V lost 3 bases to trimming and J lost 2 bases; unmatched junction nucleotides: 4. The CDR3 totals 16 residues. General observations from the study: Where out-of-frame alpha sequences were twin-shared, they showed excess low generation probability.

This chain uses TRBV7-9 with TRBJ2-2; 9 bases align to TRBD1. Source material: memory T cells sorted from blood. The receptor was derived from a man in his forties or fifties in good health. The CDR3 DNA reads as TGTGCCAGCAGCTTGGGACAGGGCGAAAACACCGGGGAGCTGTTTTTT. Its translation: CASSLGQGENTGELFF.